Listed below are T cell receptor beta chains from one sample, sequenced in a study of T-cell reconstitution after alpha-beta-depleted transplantation in children. TCRdb re-called the PCR reads through MiXCR, storing one row per CDR3 protein. The data contain 240,000 or so distinct CDR3 sequences, about 12% of them singletons. The specimen was PBMCs from the stem cell graft donor, collected from the stem cell graft. These TCRs come from a human donor who donated a stem cell graft to a child with acute lymphoblastic leukemia. The CDR3 runs from the conserved cysteine through the conserved F or W. D genes are given only for firm matches. Clone sizes are given selectively: once, few, many, or a class where the clone is expanded.

d_gene	abundance	v_gene	j_gene	CDR3aa	CDR3nt
.	many	TRBV29-1	TRBJ2-2	CSVWGTVGELFF	TGCAGCGTATGGGGTACCGTCGGGGAGCTGTTTTTT
.	many	TRBV4-2	TRBJ2-3	CASSQGSDLINTADTQYF	TGTGCCAGCAGCCAAGGTTCCGACCTGATTAATACCGCAGATACGCAGTATTTT
.	many	TRBV10-3	TRBJ2-1	CAISPDSYNEQFF	TGTGCCATCAGCCCGGACAGTTACAATGAGCAGTTCTTC
.	many	TRBV7-2	TRBJ2-7	CASSQDQSSYEQYF	TGTGCCAGCAGCCAGGACCAAAGCTCCTACGAGCAGTACTTC
.	many	TRBV6-1	TRBJ2-1	CASVRGGSNEQFF	TGTGCCAGCGTGAGGGGGGGGAGCAATGAGCAGTTCTTC
.	.	TRBV7-2	TRBJ2-7	CASSQTNYEQYF	TGTGCCAGCAGCCAAACTAACTACGAGCAGTACTTC
.	many	TRBV12-3/TRBV12-4	TRBJ1-1	CASTIGHLNTEAFF	TGTGCCAGCACCATTGGGCACTTGAACACTGAAGCTTTCTTT
TRBD2	.	TRBV12-3/TRBV12-4	TRBJ2-7	CASSFSGTSGSLYEQYF	TGTGCCAGCAGTTTTTCCGGGACTAGCGGGAGCCTCTACGAGCAGTACTTC
TRBD2	many	TRBV7-9	TRBJ2-1	CASSTFWLAGYYNEQFF	TGTGCCAGCAGCACCTTTTGGCTAGCGGGCTACTACAATGAGCAGTTCTTC
TRBD1	many	TRBV5-5	TRBJ1-5	CASSPWTGDNQPQHF	TGTGCCAGCAGCCCATGGACAGGGGACAATCAGCCCCAGCATTTT
.	many	TRBV5-6	TRBJ2-3	CASSLYTDTQYF	TGTGCCAGCAGCCTTTACACAGATACGCAGTATTTT
.	many	TRBV9	TRBJ1-1	CASSVGAAYTEAFF	TGTGCCAGCAGCGTAGGGGCAGCTTACACTGAAGCTTTCTTT
.	many	TRBV6-2/TRBV6-3	TRBJ2-7	CASIGGATYEQYF	TGTGCCAGCATCGGGGGAGCGACCTACGAGCAGTACTTC
.	many	TRBV20-1	TRBJ2-7	CSAESGTAVSYEQYF	TGCAGTGCCGAAAGTGGGACGGCCGTCTCCTACGAGCAGTACTTC
.	many	TRBV2	TRBJ2-5	CASGTSRGETQYF	TGTGCCAGCGGGACTTCGAGGGGAGAGACCCAGTACTTC
.	few	TRBV9	TRBJ2-3	CASSVGTIQYF	TGTGCCAGCAGCGTAGGGACTATACAGTATTTT
.	many	TRBV11-2	TRBJ2-7	CASSLQQGWDEQYF	TGTGCCAGCAGCTTACAGCAGGGCTGGGACGAGCAGTACTTC
TRBD2	.	TRBV6-2/TRBV6-3	TRBJ2-5	CASSPGLATRELYF	TGTGCCAGCAGTCCTGGACTAGCCACAAGAGAGTTGTACTTC
TRBD2	many	TRBV20-1	TRBJ2-1	CSATAGMGNEQFF	TGCAGTGCCACAGCGGGAATGGGGAATGAGCAGTTCTTC
TRBD2	.	TRBV5-6	TRBJ2-1	CASSLGGGIYNEQFF	TGTGCCAGCAGCTTGGGCGGGGGGATTTACAATGAGCAGTTCTTC
.	many	TRBV19	TRBJ2-2	CASSIASGELFF	TGTGCCAGTAGTATTGCCAGCGGGGAGCTGTTTTTT
.	.	TRBV5-4	TRBJ2-4	CASSQEGAKNIQYF	TGTGCCAGCAGCCAGGAAGGGGCCAAAAACATTCAGTACTTC
.	.	TRBV20-1	TRBJ2-5	CSARELSSEETQYF	TGCAGTGCTAGAGAACTGTCGTCAGAAGAGACCCAGTACTTC
.	.	TRBV12-3/TRBV12-4	TRBJ1-2	CATSGVHYGYTF	TGTGCCACCTCCGGCGTCCACTATGGCTACACCTTC
.	many	TRBV28	TRBJ2-1	CAGSGPQSHNEQFF	TGTGCCGGCTCTGGACCCCAGTCACACAATGAGCAGTTCTTC